The next 17 T cell receptor beta chains were all read from a single sample in a study of breast tumors, draining lymph nodes, adjacent tissues. A single record per CDR3 protein comes from TCRdb applying MiXCR to the multiplex PCR reads. Found here are roughly 100,000 distinct CDR3 sequences, about 30% of them singletons; the top ten hold 5.5% to 7%. Breast cancer patients provided tissue from their axillary draining lymph nodes. The specimen sequenced was axillary lymph node tissue. Receptors originate from a female donor with breast cancer. Some clones in this sample may be carry-over from other donors' samples.

The chain is built from TRBV5-1 and TRBJ2-1; either TRBD1 or TRBD2 may fit D (5 bases each). This CDR3 is 14 amino acids long. V was trimmed by 0 bases and J by 9 bases, leaving 13 bases between them. In germline, CDR1 is SGHRS, CDR2 YFSETQ. This chain's CDR3 is CASSLEGRVLEQFF. The DNA for the CDR3 is TGCGCCAGCAGCTTGGAGGGGCGGGTCCTTGAGCAGTTCTTC.

This clonotype was found many times. Mismatch with germline at one junction end may stem from a read error. The CDR3 is CSASGAETQSF. The CDR3 DNA follows: TGCAGTGCTTCTGGGGCGGAGACCCAGTCCTTC. The V call is TRBV20-1, the J call TRBJ2-5, with D perhaps TRBD1 (5 bases). The CDR3 length is 11 residues. Germline CDR1 DFQATT, CDR2 SNEGSKA (reference sequence).

Turning to this clonotype: A much larger clone differs by one base, so this may be a read error. The V and J genes are TRBV6-1 and TRBJ1-5, with 8 bases lining up with TRBD1. In germline, CDR1 is MNHNS, CDR2 SASEGT. The CDR3 extends over 14 amino acids. The V segment lost 5 bases and the J segment 3 bases; nucleotides outside the gene matches: 3. The CDR3 is CASSTTGDNQPQHF. CDR3 nucleotide sequence: TGTGCCAGCAGTACGACAGGGGACAATCAGCCCCAGCATTTT.

This clonotype was counted a few times. The chain couples TRBV5-1 to TRBJ1-1, with D uncertain. The germline CDR1 and CDR2 sequences are SGHRS and YFSETQ. This CDR3 is 16 amino acids long. Trimming pared 4 bases from V and 10 bases from J, leaving 26 bases between. CDR3 DNA sequence: TGCGCCAGCAGCCTCCGGGAGTCCGGCAGGAAATTGCGAGCTTTCTTT. Its protein is CASSLRESGRKLRAFF.

This clonotype was detected many times. The chain links TRBV7-9 to TRBJ1-6; perhaps TRBD1 as D (6 bases). The germline V and J ends were trimmed by 5 bases and 5 bases, with 10 bases remaining between them. The CDR3 spans 14 residues. Germline lookup yields CDR1 SEHNR and CDR2 FQNEAQ (reference sequence). CDR3 nucleotides: TGTGCCAGCAGCCCGGACAGTAATAATTCACCCCTCCACTTT. Translating it yields CASSPDSNNSPLHF.

This clonotype has at least ten counts. The V gene is TRBV12-3 or TRBV12-4, the J gene TRBJ1-2, with a tentative D call TRBD1 (6 bases). V was clipped by 4 bases and J by 3 bases, with 12 bases between them. The length of the CDR3 is 14 residues. The DNA of the CDR3 is TGTGCCAGCAGTTCGCAGACAGGAGACTATGGCTACACCTTC. Translated: CASSSQTGDYGYTF.

This clonotype was counted between two and nine times. A single base separates this from a much larger clone, so it may be a read error. The chain is built from TRBV6-5 and TRBJ2-1; D is unclear. This CDR3 comprises 11 residues. The germline gives CDR1 MNHEY, CDR2 SVGAGI. The V gene lost 6 bases and the J gene lost 10 bases, with 10 bases spanning the gap. CDR3 region: CASRRYREQFF. Here the CDR3 DNA reads TGTGCCAGCAGGCGGTATCGCGAGCAGTTCTTC.

Details on this clonotype: Relative to the germline gene, one junction end is altered; a read error may explain this. The rearrangement links TRBV20-1 to TRBJ2-1; TRBD2 is a possible D gene (5 bases). The CDR3 is 14 residues long. The germline V gene has CDR1 DFQATT and CDR2 SNEGSKA (reference sequence). CDR3 bases: TGCATCCCTGAATCCGGGAATCCCTACAATGAGCGGTTCTTC. Encoded protein: CIPESGNPYNERFF.

J is TRBJ2-5 and V is TRBV7-9; tentatively, D is TRBD1 or TRBD2 (5 bases each). Trimming cost V 0 bases and J 0 bases, with 5 bases left between them. CDR3 size: 14 residues. Germline V CDR1 and CDR2: SEHNR, FQNEAQ (reference sequence). In nucleotides, the CDR3 is TGTGCCAGCAGCTTAGCGGGGGACCAAGAGACCCAGTACTTC. Protein product: CASSLAGDQETQYF.

This clonotype occurred many times. A single base separates this from a much larger clone, so it may be a read error. This chain uses TRBV9 with TRBJ2-5, with 7 bases lining up with TRBD2. The germline V gene encodes CDR1 SGDLS and CDR2 YYNGEE. The CDR3 totals 17 residues. In nucleotides, the CDR3 is TGTGCCAGCAGCGCCCCGGGCGGGAGAACCTCCCAAGCGACCCAGTACTTC. This codes for CASSAPGGRTSQATQYF.

This clonotype appeared many times. The rearrangement joins TRBV7-9 to TRBJ2-7, with D maybe TRBD2 (5 bases). V was clipped by 1 base and J by 5 bases, with 9 bases between them. Germline loops: CDR1 SEHNR, CDR2 FQNEAQ (reference sequence). The CDR3 loop spans 13 amino acids. CDR3: CASSLVLDNEQYF. CDR3 bases: TGTGCCAGCAGCTTAGTACTAGACAACGAGCAGTACTTC. The variable domain in full, with the rest retrieved from reference TRBV7-9 and TRBJ2-7, is DTGVSQNPRHKITKRGQNVTFRCDPISEHNRLYWYRQTLGQGPEFLTYFQNEAQLEKSRLLSDRFSAERPKGSFSTLEIQRTEQGDSAMYLCASSLVLDNEQYFGPGTRLTVT.

This clonotype has a count of ten or more. This chain links TRBV24-1 with TRBJ2-1; TRBD2 matches 12 bases. The CDR3 is 16 residues long. The germline V gene encodes CDR1 KGHDR and CDR2 SFDVKD. V trimming: 4 bases; J trimming: 8 bases; junction bases outside the gene matches: 8. CDR3 nucleotide sequence: TGTGCCACCAGTGACCACACTAGCGGGAGGCCCTATGAGCAGTTCTTC. Translation gives CATSDHTSGRPYEQFF.

The chain combines TRBV24-1 with TRBJ1-2; D possibly corresponds to TRBD1 (6 bases). Germline-derived CDR1 and CDR2 are KGHDR and SFDVKD. The CDR3 is 12 residues long. The CDR3 spells CALRGFNYGYTF. CDR3 bases: TGTGCTCTCAGGGGTTTTAACTATGGCTACACCTTC.

This clonotype has a count of ten or more. V is TRBV12-3 or TRBV12-4 and J is TRBJ1-3; a possible D gene is TRBD1 (6 bases). The CDR3 is 15 residues long. Trimming removed 6 bases from V and 4 bases from J, with 16 bases in between. For the CDR3, the DNA is TGTGCCAGCAGACTTTCAGGGGCTTCAGGAAACACCATATATTTT. This gives the protein CASRLSGASGNTIYF.

In this sample, this clonotype turned up many times. V usage is TRBV24-1 and J usage is TRBJ2-5, with D perhaps matching TRBD1 (6 bases). Between the trimmed V and J ends, which lost 4 bases and 4 bases, there was a span of 15 bases. Per germline, CDR1 KGHDR and CDR2 SFDVKD. The CDR3 contains 15 residues. The CDR3 here is CATSEPTGNPETQYF. The CDR3 nucleotides are TGTGCCACCAGTGAACCCACAGGGAACCCAGAGACCCAGTACTTC.

This clonotype was counted many times. This chain connects TRBV5-6 to TRBJ1-2; possible D gene TRBD1, 6 bases. The germline V gene has CDR1 SGHDT and CDR2 YYEEEE. This CDR3 is built from 14 residues. V was clipped by 4 bases and J by 5 bases, with 15 bases between them. The CDR3 here is CASSRAGGGYGYTF. The DNA of the CDR3 is TGTGCCAGCAGCCGCGCTGGGGGCGGATATGGCTACACCTTC.

There are many counts of this clonotype. This chain connects TRBV7-2 to TRBJ1-5, with no clear D. V dropped 1 base and J dropped 5 bases, with 9 bases sitting between them. Germline CDR1 is SGHTA and CDR2 is FQGNSA. The CDR3 is made up of 14 amino acids. CDR3 in DNA: TGTGCCAGCAGCTTAGGGCTCATGGATCAGCCCCAGCATTTT. Its protein product is CASSLGLMDQPQHF. The variable domain in full, with the rest retrieved from reference TRBV7-2 and TRBJ1-5, is GAGVSQSPSNKVTEKGKDVELRCDPISGHTALYWYRQSLGQGLEFLIYFQGNSAPDKSGLPSDRFSAERTGGSVSTLTIQRTQQEDSAVYLCASSLGLMDQPQHFGDGTRLSIL.